This TCR beta chain was obtained from a study of shared clonotypes between healthy human individuals. Of note for this clone: Its antigen is unknown.

Overall study findings and caveats: Non-shared clonotypes displayed generation probabilities falling below those of clonotypes present in all four donors. Genetic and exposure-history diversity was limited by the small donor number.

200 to 250 ng DNA, approximately 30,000 T cell genomes, went into each sorted-subset replicate PCR. This table comes from immunoSEQ multiplex PCR, and its TCRdb copy is limited to in-frame clones, with some not included. The repertoire holds 2 million to 2.5 million clones, with about nine tenths as singletons. Trimming stripped 5 bases from V and 7 bases from J, with 15 bases between. The length of the CDR3 is 14 residues. Looked up from germline, CDR1 is SNHLY and CDR2 is FYNNEI. Sequenced: naive CD4+ T cells from PBMCs. Subset here: CD45RA+ positively selected. The TCR was taken from a man younger than 35 in good health. Some clones in this sample may be carry-over from other donors' samples. The chain combines TRBV2 with TRBJ1-5, with D possibly TRBD1 on 6 matching bases. CDR3 DNA sequence: TGTGCCAGCAGTTCAGAACAGGGACAACAGCCCCAGCATTTT. It is translated as CASSSEQGQQPQHF.